This TCR beta chain was identified during a study of T cells expressing NK-cell markers. This CDR3 is 15 amino acids long. Germline assignment: CDR1 SQVTM and CDR2 ANQGSEA. Study conclusions and caveats: In about six donors, dominant CD3+CD56+NKG2C+ clones formed roughly 1.0-7.5% of CD8+ cells. No clear determination of HCMV specificity was made for expanded NKG2C+ T cell clones.

TCRdb re-called the 5' RACE reads; one entry per CDR3 protein, DNA not given. This sample contains about 400,000 distinct CDR3 sequences. With respect to this clonotype: Its antigen is as yet unknown.

Sequenced input: blood T cells: a sorted CD56 or NKG2C T cell subset, CD4+ or CD8+ T cells, or bulk PBMC T cells (not recorded which). The TCR sequence derives from a woman between 45 and 65 years old in good health. This chain connects TRBV29-1 to TRBJ2-5; absent DNA, TCRdb's TRBD2 call cannot be checked. This CDR3 reads CSVEWGRGKVETQYF.